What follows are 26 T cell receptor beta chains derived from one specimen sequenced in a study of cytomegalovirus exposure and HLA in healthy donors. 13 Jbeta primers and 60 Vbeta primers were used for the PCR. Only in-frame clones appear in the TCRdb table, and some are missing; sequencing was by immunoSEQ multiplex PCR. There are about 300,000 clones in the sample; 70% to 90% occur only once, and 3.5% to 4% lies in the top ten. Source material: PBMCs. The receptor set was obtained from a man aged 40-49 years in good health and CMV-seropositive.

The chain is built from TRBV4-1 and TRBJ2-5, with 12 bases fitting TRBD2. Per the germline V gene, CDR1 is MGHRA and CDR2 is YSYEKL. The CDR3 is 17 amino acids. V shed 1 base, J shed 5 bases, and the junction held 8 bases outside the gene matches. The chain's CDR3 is CASSQGLAGGPWETQYF. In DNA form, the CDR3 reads TGCGCCAGCAGCCAAGGCCTAGCGGGAGGGCCCTGGGAGACCCAGTACTTC.

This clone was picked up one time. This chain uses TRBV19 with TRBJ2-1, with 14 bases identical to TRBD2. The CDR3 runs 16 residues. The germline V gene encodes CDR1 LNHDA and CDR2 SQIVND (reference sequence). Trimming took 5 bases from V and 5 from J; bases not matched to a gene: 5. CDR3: CASSWTSGRNDNEQFF. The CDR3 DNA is TGTGCCAGTAGTTGGACTAGCGGGAGGAACGACAATGAGCAGTTCTTC.

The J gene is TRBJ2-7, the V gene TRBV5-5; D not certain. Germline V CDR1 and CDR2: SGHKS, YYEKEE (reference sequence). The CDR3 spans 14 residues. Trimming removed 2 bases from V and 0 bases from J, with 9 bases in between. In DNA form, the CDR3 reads TGTGCCAGCAGCTTCCGTCTCAGCTCCTACGAGCAGTACTTC. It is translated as CASSFRLSSYEQYF.

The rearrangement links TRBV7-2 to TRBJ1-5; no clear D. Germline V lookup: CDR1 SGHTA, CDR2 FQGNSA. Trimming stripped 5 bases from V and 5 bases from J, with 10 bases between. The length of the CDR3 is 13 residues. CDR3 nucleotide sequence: TGTGCCAGCAGCCCCTTCGCGGATCAGCCCCAGCATTTT. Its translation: CASSPFADQPQHF. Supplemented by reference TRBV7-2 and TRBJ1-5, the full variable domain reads GAGVSQSPSNKVTEKGKDVELRCDPISGHTALYWYRQSLGQGLEFLIYFQGNSAPDKSGLPSDRFSAERTGGSVSTLTIQRTQQEDSAVYLCASSPFADQPQHFGDGTRLSIL.

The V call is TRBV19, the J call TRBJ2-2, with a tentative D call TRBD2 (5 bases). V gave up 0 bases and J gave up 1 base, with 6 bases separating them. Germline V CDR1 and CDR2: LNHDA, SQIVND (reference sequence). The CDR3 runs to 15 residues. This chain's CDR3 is CASSIDRGNTGELFF. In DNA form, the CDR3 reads TGTGCCAGTAGTATAGATCGGGGGAACACCGGGGAGCTGTTTTTT. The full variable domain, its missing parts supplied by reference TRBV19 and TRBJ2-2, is DGGITQSPKYLFRKEGQNVTLSCEQNLNHDAMYWYRQDPGQGLRLIYYSQIVNDFQKGDIAEGYSVSREKKESFPLTVTSAQKNPTAFYLCASSIDRGNTGELFFGEGSRLTVL.

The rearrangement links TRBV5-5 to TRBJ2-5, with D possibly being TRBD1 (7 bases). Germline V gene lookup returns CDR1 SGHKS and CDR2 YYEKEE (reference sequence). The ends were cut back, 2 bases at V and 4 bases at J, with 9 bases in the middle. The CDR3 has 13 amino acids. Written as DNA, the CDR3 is TGTGCCAGCAGCTTCAGGGGGGCAGAGACCCAGTACTTC. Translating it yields CASSFRGAETQYF.

The CDR3 sequence is CASSLGAWAPSGNTIYF. CDR3 coding DNA: TGTGCCAGCAGTTTAGGGGCTTGGGCACCCTCTGGAAACACCATATATTTT. The V and J genes are TRBV28 and TRBJ1-3, with a tentative D call TRBD1 (5 bases). The germline CDR1 and CDR2 sequences are MDHEN and SYDVKM. Between the trimmed V and J ends, which lost 2 bases and 0 bases, there was a span of 14 bases. This CDR3 region has 17 residues. The full variable domain, rest sourced from reference TRBV28 and TRBJ1-3, is DVKVTQSSRYLVKRTGEKVFLECVQDMDHENMFWYRQDPGLGLRLIYFSYDVKMKEKGDIPEGYSVSREKKERFSLILESASTNQTSMYLCASSLGAWAPSGNTIYFGEGSWLTVV.

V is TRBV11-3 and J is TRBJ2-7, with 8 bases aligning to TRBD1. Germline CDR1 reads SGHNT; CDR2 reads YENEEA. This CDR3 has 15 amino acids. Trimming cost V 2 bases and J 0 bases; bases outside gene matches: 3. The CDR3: CASSLRQGASYEQYF. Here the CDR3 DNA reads TGTGCCAGCAGCTTAAGGCAGGGGGCCTCCTACGAGCAGTACTTC. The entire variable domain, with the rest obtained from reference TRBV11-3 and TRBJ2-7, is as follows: EAGVVQSPRYKIIEKKQPVAFWCNPISGHNTLYWYLQNLGQGPELLIRYENEEAVDDSQLPKDRFSAERLKGVDSTLKIQPAELGDSAVYLCASSLRQGASYEQYFGPGTRLTVT.

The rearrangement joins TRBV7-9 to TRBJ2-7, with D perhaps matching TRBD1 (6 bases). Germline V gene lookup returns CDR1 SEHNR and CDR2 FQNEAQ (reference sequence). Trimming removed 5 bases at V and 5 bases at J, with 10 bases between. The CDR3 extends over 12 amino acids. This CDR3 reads CASSQQGHEQYF. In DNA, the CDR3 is TGTGCCAGCAGCCAACAGGGCCACGAGCAGTACTTC.

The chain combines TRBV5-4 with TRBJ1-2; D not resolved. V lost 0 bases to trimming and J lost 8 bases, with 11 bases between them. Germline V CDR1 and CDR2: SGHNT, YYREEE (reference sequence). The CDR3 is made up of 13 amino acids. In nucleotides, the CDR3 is TGTGCCAGCAGCTTGGACCCTAGCGGAGGCTACACCTTC. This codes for CASSLDPSGGYTF.

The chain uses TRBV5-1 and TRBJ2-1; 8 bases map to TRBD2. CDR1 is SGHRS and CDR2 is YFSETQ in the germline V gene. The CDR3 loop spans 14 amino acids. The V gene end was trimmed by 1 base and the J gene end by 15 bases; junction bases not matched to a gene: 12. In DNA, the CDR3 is TGCGCCAGCAGCTTGAGTGGCGGGAGGATTGTTCCGTTCTTC. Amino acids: CASSLSGGRIVPFF.

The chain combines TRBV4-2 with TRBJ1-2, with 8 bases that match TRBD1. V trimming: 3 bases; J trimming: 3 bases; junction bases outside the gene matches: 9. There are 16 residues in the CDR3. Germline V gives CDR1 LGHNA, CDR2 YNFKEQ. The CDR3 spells CASSQGLTGADYGYTF. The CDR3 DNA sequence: TGTGCCAGCAGCCAGGGGTTGACAGGGGCAGACTATGGCTACACCTTC.

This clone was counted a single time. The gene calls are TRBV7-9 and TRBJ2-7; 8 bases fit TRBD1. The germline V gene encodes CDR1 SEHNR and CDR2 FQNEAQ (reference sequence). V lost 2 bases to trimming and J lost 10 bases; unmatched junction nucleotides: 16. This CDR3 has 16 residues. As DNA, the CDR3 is TGTGCCAGCAGCTTATATGGGCCCGACGGACAGGGCTTTCAGTACTTC. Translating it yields CASSLYGPDGQGFQYF.

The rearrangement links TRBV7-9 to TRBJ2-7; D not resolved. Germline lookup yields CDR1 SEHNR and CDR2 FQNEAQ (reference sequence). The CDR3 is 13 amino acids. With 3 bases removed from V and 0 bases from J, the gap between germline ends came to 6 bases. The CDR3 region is CASSFSNSYEQYF. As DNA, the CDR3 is TGTGCCAGCAGCTTTTCCAACTCCTACGAGCAGTACTTC.

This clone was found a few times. CDR3 region: CAITPGEREAEQFF. The CDR3 region has the DNA TGTGCCATCACTCCGGGGGAGCGGGAGGCGGAGCAGTTCTTC. This chain uses TRBV10-3 with TRBJ2-1; 9 bases line up with TRBD2. J was trimmed by 10 bases and V by 7 bases; bases with no gene match: 11. Per germline, CDR1 ENHRY and CDR2 SYGVKD. CDR3 length: 14 amino acids.

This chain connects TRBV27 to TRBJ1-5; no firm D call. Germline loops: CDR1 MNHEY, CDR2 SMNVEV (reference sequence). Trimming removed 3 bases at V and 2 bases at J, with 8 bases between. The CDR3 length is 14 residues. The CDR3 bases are TGTGCCAGCAGTTTGTGGGGAGGCAATCAGCCCCAGCATTTT. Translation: CASSLWGGNQPQHF.

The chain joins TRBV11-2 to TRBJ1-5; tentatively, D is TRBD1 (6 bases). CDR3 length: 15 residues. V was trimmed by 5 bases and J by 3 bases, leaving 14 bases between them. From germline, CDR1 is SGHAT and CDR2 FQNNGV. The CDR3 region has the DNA TGTGCCAGCAGCCCGGCGGGGGGCCCCAATCAGCCCCAGCATTTT. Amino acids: CASSPAGGPNQPQHF.

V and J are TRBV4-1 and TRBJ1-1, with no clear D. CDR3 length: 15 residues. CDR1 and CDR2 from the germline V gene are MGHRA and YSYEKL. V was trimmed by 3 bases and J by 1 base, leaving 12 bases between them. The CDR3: CASSHQEGANTEAFF. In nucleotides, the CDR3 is TGCGCCAGCAGCCATCAAGAGGGAGCGAACACTGAAGCTTTCTTT.

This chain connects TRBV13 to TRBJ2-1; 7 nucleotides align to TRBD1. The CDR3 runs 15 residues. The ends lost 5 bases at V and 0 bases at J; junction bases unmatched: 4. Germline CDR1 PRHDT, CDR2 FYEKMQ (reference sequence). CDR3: CASSSGDSSYNEQFF. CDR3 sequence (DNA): TGTGCCAGCAGCAGTGGGGACAGCTCCTACAATGAGCAGTTCTTC.

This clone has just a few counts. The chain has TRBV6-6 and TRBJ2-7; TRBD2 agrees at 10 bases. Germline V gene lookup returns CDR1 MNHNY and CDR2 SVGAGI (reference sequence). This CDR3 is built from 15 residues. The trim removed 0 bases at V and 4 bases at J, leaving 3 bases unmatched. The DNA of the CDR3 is TGTGCCAGCAGTTACTCTAGTAGCGGGAGGTACGAGCAGTACTTC. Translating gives CASSYSSSGRYEQYF.

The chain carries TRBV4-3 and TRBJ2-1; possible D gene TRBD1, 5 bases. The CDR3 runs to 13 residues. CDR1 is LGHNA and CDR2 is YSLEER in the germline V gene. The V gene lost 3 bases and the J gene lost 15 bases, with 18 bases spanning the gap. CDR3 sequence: CASSQAGMSVAFF. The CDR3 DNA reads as TGCGCCAGCAGCCAGGCAGGGATGTCGGTTGCGTTCTTC.

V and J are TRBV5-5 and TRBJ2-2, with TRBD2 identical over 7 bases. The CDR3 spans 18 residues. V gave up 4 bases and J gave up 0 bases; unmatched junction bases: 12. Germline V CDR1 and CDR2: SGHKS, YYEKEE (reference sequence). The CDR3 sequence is CASSRNALAGANTGELFF. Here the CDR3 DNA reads TGTGCCAGCAGCCGCAACGCCTTAGCGGGCGCGAACACCGGGGAGCTGTTTTTT.

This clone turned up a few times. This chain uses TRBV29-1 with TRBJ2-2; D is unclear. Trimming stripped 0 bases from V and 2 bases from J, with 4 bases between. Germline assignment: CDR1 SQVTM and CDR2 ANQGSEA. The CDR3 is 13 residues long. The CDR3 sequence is CSVEDSNTGELFF. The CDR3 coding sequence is TGCAGCGTTGAAGATAGTAACACCGGGGAGCTGTTTTTT.

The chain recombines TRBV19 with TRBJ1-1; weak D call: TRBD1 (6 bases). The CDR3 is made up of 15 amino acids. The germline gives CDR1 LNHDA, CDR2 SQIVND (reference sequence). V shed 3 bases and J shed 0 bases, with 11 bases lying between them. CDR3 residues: CASSMGQLMNTEAFF. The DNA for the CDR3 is TGTGCCAGTAGTATGGGACAACTCATGAACACTGAAGCTTTCTTT.

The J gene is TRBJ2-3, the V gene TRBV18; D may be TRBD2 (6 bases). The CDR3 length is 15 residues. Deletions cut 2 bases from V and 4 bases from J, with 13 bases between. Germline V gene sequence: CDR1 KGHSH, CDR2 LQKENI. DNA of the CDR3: TGTGCCAGCTCACCAATACCGGGAGCGGCAGATACGCAGTATTTT. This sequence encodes CASSPIPGAADTQYF. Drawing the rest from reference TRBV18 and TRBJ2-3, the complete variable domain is NAGVMQNPRHLVRRRGQEARLRCSPMKGHSHVYWYRQLPEEGLKFMVYLQKENIIDESGMPKERFSAEFPKEGPSILRIQQVVRGDSAAYFCASSPIPGAADTQYFGPGTRLTVL.

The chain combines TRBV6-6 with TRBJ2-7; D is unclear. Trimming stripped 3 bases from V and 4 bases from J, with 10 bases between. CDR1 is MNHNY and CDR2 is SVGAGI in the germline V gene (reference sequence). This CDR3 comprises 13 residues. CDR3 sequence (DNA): TGTGCCAGCAGTTATGAGGTGAGATACGAGCAGTACTTC. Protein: CASSYEVRYEQYF.